The source of this T cell receptor beta chain is a study of STAT5B mutations in CD4+ large granular lymphocyte leukemia. General study points: CD4-sorted patient repertoires seemed more clonal than healthy CD4+ repertoires. Without HLA matching, higher CD4+ than CD8+ T-LGLL clonality could reflect small sample size. TRBV06-family usage was enriched in top patient clones (8/27) versus controls (2/35).

The CDR3 length is 13 residues. Per the germline V gene, CDR1 is SNHLY and CDR2 is FYNNEI. V was pared by 6 bases and J by 7 bases, with 15 bases between. Turning to this clone: The antigen is not known.

The repertoire was sequenced with immunoSEQ multiplex PCR; TCRdb's copy has only in-frame clones and lacks some. Among about 38,000 clones, approximately 85% were seen once, and the ten largest hold around 1.3%. The clonotype originates from a human donor in good health. This chain joins TRBV2 and TRBJ1-2; D possibly corresponds to TRBD1 (5 bases). The source material was CD4+ T cells from blood buffy coats. CDR3 DNA sequence: TGTGCCAGCAGCAAGGGGAGTGAAGTTGGCTACACCTTC. Translation gives CASSKGSEVGYTF. Complete variable domain (other parts from reference TRBV2 and TRBJ1-2): EPEVTQTPSHQVTQMGQEVILRCVPISNHLYFYWYRQILGQKVEFLVSFYNNEISEKSEIFDDQFSVERPDGSNFTLKIRSTKLEDSAMYFCASSKGSEVGYTFGSGTRLTVV.